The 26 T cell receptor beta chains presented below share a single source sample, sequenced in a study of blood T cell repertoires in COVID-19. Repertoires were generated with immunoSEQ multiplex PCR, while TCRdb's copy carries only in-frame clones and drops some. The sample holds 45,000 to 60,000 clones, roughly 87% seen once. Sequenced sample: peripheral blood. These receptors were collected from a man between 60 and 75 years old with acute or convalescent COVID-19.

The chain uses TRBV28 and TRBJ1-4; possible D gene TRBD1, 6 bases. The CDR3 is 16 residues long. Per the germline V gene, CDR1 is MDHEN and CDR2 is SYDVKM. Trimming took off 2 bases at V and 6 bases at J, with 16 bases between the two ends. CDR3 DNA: TGTGCCAGCAGTTTAAGGACCGGGGGGCCGTATGAAAAACTGTTTTTT. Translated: CASSLRTGGPYEKLFF.

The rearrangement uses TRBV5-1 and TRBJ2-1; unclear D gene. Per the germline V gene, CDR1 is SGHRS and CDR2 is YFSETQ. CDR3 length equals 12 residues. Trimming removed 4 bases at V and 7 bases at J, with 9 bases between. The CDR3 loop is CASSQSVNEQFF. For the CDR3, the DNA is TGCGCCAGCAGCCAGAGCGTGAATGAGCAGTTCTTC.

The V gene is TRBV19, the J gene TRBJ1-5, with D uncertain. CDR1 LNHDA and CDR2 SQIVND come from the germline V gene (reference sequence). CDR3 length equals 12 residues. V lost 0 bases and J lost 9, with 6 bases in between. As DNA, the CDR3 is TGTGCCAGTAGTATAGAAGGAGGGCCCCAGCATTTT. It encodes CASSIEGGPQHF.

The DNA of the CDR3 is TGTGCCAGCAGCTCCTGGGGCAGTAATGAAAAACTGTTTTTT. It translates to CASSSWGSNEKLFF. The rearrangement uses TRBV7-9 and TRBJ1-4; perhaps TRBD1 as D (5 bases). Germline CDR1 is SEHNR and CDR2 is FQNEAQ (reference sequence). Trimming pared 4 bases from V and 4 bases from J, leaving 10 bases between. CDR3 size: 14 residues. Full variable domain (missing parts from reference TRBV7-9 and TRBJ1-4): DTGVSQNPRHKITKRGQNVTFRCDPISEHNRLYWYRQTLGQGPEFLTYFQNEAQLEKSRLLSDRFSAERPKGSFSTLEIQRTEQGDSAMYLCASSSWGSNEKLFFGSGTQLSVL.

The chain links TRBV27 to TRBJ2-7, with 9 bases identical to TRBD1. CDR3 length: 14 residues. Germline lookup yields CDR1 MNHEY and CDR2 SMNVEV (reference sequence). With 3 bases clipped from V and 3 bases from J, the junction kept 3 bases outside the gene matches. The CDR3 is CASSLTGGIYEQYF. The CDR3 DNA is TGTGCCAGCAGTTTGACAGGGGGGATCTACGAGCAGTACTTC.

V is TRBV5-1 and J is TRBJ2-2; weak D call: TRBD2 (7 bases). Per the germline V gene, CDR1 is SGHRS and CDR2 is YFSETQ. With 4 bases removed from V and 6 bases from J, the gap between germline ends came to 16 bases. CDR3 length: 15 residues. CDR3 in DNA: TGCGCCAGCAGCCCCCCCGGGGGGCGGGCCGGGGAGCTGTTTTTT. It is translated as CASSPPGGRAGELFF.

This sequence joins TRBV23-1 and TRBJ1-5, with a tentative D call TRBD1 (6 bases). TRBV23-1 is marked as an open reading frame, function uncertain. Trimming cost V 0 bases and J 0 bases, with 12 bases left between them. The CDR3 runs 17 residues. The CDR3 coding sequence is TGCGCCAGCAGTCAATCGCGCAGGGGCAATAGCAATCAGCCCCAGCATTTT. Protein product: CASSQSRRGNSNQPQHF.

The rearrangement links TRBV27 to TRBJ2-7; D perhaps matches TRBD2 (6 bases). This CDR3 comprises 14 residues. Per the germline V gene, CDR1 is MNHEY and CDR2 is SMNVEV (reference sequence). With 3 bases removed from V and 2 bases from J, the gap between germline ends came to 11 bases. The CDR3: CASSFWGTPYEQYF. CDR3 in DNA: TGTGCCAGCAGTTTTTGGGGGACTCCCTACGAGCAGTACTTC.

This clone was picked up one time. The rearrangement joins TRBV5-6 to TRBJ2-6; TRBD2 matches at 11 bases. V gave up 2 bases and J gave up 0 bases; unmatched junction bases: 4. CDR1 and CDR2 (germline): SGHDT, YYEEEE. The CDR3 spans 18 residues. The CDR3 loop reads CASSFRLAGNSGANVLTF. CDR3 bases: TGTGCCAGCAGCTTTAGACTAGCGGGAAACTCTGGGGCCAACGTCCTGACTTTC.

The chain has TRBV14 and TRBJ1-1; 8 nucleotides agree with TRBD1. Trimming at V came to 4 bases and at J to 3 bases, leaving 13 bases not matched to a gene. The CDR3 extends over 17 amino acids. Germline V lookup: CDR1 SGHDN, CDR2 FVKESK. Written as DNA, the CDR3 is TGTGCCAGCAGCCCAGGACAGGGAGGGTCTGTGGACACTGAAGCTTTCTTT. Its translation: CASSPGQGGSVDTEAFF.

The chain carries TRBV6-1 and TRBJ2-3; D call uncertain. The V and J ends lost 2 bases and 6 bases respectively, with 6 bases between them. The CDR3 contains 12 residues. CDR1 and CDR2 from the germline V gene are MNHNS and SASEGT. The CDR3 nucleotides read TGTGCCAGCAGTGAAATACGGGATACGCAGTATTTT. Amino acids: CASSEIRDTQYF.

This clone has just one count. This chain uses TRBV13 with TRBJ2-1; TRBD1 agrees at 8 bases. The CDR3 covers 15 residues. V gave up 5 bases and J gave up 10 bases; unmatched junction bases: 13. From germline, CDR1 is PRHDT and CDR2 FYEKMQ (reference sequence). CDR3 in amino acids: CASSPQGALRREQFF. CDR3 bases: TGTGCCAGCAGCCCGCAGGGGGCATTACGGCGGGAGCAGTTCTTC.

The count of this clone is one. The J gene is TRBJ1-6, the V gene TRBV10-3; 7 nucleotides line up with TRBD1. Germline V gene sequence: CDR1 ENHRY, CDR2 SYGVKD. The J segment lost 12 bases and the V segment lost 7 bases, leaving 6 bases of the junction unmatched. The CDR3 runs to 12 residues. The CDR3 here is CAIMPGGGPLHF. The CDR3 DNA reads TGTGCCATCATGCCAGGGGGTGGACCCCTCCACTTT.

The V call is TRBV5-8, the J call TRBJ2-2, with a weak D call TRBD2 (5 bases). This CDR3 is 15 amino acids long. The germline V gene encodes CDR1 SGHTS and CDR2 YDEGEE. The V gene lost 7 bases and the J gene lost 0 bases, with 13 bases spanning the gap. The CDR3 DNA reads TGTGCCAGCGGCAAAGGACTGACGAACACCGGGGAGCTGTTTTTT. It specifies CASGKGLTNTGELFF.

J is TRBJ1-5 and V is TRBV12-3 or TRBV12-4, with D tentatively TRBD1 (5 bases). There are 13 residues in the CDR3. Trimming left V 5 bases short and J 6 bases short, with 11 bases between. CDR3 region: CASSPTVGQPQHF. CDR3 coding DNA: TGTGCCAGCAGTCCGACAGTGGGTCAGCCCCAGCATTTT.

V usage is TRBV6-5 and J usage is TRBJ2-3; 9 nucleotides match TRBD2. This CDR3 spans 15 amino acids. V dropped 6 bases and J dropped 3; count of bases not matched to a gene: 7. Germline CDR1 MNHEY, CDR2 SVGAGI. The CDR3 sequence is CASSLAGAKTDTQYF. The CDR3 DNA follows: TGTGCCAGCAGCTTAGCGGGGGCCAAGACAGATACGCAGTATTTT.

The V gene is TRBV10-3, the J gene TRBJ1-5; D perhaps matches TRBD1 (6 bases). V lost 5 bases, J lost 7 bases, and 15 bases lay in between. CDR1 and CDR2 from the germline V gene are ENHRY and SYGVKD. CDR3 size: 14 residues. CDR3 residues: CAISKNREGQPQHF. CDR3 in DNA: TGTGCCATCAGTAAAAACAGGGAAGGACAGCCCCAGCATTTT.

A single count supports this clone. The CDR3, as DNA: TGCGCCAGCAGCAACCGTAACGAGGGAACTAATGAAAAACTGTTTTTT. It is translated as CASSNRNEGTNEKLFF. The chain couples TRBV5-1 to TRBJ1-4; D is unresolved. The ends were cut back, 4 bases at V and 1 base at J, with 14 bases in the middle. The germline CDR1 and CDR2 sequences are SGHRS and YFSETQ. CDR3 length equals 16 residues.

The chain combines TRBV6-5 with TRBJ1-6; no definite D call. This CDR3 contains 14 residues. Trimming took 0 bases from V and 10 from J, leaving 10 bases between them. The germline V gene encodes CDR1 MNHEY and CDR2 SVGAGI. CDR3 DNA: TGTGCCAGCAGTTACTCGATAGCGGGGTCACCCCTCCACTTT. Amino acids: CASSYSIAGSPLHF.

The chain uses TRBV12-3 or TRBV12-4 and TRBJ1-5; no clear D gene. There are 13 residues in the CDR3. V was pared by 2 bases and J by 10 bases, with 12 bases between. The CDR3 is CASSLKEGGPQHF. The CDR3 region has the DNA TGTGCCAGCAGTTTAAAGGAGGGAGGACCCCAGCATTTT.

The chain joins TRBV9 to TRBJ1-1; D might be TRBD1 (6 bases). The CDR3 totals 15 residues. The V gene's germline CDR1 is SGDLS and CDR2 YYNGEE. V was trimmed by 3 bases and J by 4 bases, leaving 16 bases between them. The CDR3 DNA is TGTGCCAGCAGCGCTTTTACAGGGTCAGGCACTGAAGCTTTCTTT. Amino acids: CASSAFTGSGTEAFF.

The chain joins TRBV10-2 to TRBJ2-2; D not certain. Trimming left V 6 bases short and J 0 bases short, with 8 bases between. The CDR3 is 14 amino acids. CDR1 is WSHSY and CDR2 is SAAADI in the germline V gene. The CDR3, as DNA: TGCGCCAGCAGAAGCACAGCGAACACCGGGGAGCTGTTTTTT. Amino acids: CASRSTANTGELFF.

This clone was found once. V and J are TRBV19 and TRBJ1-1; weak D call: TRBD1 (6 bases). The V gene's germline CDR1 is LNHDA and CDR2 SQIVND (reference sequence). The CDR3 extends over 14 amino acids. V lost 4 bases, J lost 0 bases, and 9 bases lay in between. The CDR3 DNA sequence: TGTGCCAGTAGTAGGACAGTCGTGAACACTGAAGCTTTCTTT. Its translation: CASSRTVVNTEAFF.

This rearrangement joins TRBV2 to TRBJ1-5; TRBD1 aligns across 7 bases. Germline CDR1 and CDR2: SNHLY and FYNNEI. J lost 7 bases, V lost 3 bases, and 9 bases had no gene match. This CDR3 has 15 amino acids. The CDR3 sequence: CASSEEQGIGQPQHF. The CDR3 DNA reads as TGTGCCAGCAGTGAGGAACAGGGGATCGGGCAGCCCCAGCATTTT.

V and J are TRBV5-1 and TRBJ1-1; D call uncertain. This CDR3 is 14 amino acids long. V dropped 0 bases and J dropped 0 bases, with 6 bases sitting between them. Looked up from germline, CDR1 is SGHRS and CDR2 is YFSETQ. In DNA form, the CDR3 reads TGCGCCAGCAGCTTGGGAGGGATGAACACTGAAGCTTTCTTT. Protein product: CASSLGGMNTEAFF.

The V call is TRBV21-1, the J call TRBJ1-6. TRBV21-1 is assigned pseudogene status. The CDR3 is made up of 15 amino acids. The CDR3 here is CASSKSERSNSPLHF. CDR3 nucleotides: TGTGCCAGCAGCAAGTCCGAACGGTCGAATTCACCCCTCCACTTT.